These T cell receptor beta chains were read from a single sample in a study of blood T cell repertoires in COVID-19. Measured with immunoSEQ multiplex PCR; TCRdb has only the in-frame clones, and not every one. The data show more than 40,000 clones, with approximately 90% seen just once and about 5.1% held by the top ten. The specimen was peripheral blood. The receptors derive from a man between 65 and 85 years old with acute or convalescent COVID-19. Each CDR3 is given with its conserved first and last residue. The order of the fields is clone size, D gene, V gene, J gene, CDR3 DNA, CDR3 protein. D genes are given only for firm matches. Where a row states a size, it is once, few, many or the class of an expanded clone; other rows omit it.

.,.,TRBV19,TRBJ2-5,TGTGCCAGTAGTATACCTACAGGGTCGAGGGGGACCCAGTACTTC,CASSIPTGSRGTQYF
.,.,TRBV5-1,TRBJ1-2,TGCGCCAGCAGCGGAAGACAGGTCGGTGGTGGCTACACCTTC,CASSGRQVGGGYTF
.,TRBD1,TRBV19,TRBJ2-7,TGTGCCACCAGGGGGCGGTTCGAGCAGTACTTC,CATRGRFEQYF
.,.,TRBV14,TRBJ1-1,TGTGCCAGCAGCCAAACTCTTTCCACTGAAGCTTTCTTT,CASSQTLSTEAFF
.,TRBD2,TRBV18,TRBJ2-1,TGTGCCAGCTCACCTTCGGGGGGTTACTACAATGAGCAGTTCTTC,CASSPSGGYYNEQFF
.,.,TRBV2,TRBJ2-7,TGTGCCAGCAGTGATTTCGGGTACGAGCAGTACTTC,CASSDFGYEQYF
.,.,TRBV7-9,TRBJ1-2,TGTGCCAGCAGCGCACCCCAGGACTATGGCTACACCTTC,CASSAPQDYGYTF
.,.,TRBV5-1,TRBJ1-4,TGCGCCAGCAGCTTGCTGGGGGCGTTCGAAAAACTGTTTTTT,CASSLLGAFEKLFF
.,TRBD1,TRBV27,TRBJ1-4,TGTGCCAGCAGCTTAGACAGGGGAGAAAAACTGTTTTTT,CASSLDRGEKLFF
.,.,TRBV19,TRBJ1-4,TGTGCCAGTAGCGACCTCGGACTGAAACTGTTTTTT,CASSDLGLKLFF
once,.,TRBV20-1,TRBJ1-1,TGCAGTGCTAGTGAACAGCTACTGAACACTGAAGCTTTCTTT,CSASEQLLNTEAFF
.,.,TRBV7-2,TRBJ1-5,TGTGCCAGCAGCTTAGCTAGACATAGCAATCAGCCCCAGCATTTT,CASSLARHSNQPQHF
.,TRBD2,TRBV27,TRBJ2-1,TGTGCCAGCAGTTCGGGACTAGCGGGGGGGAATGAGCAGTTCTTC,CASSSGLAGGNEQFF
.,.,TRBV7-2,TRBJ2-7,TGTGCCAGCAGCCGCGGGGTATCTTTATACGAGCAGTACTTC,CASSRGVSLYEQYF
.,TRBD1,TRBV6-6,TRBJ2-2,TGTGCCAGCAGTTACTCCGGACAGGGCGCCGGGGAGCTGTTTTTT,CASSYSGQGAGELFF
.,TRBD1,TRBV18,TRBJ1-6,TGTGCCAGCTCATTCGGACAGGTGAGGCATTCACCCCTCCACTTT,CASSFGQVRHSPLHF
.,.,TRBV7-2,TRBJ1-3,TGTGCCAGCAGCTTAGGGCCAGGGGCCTCTGGAAACACCATATATTTT,CASSLGPGASGNTIYF
.,TRBD1,TRBV6-2/TRBV6-3,TRBJ2-7,TGTGCCAGCAGTTATACGAACAGGGGCCACGAGCAGTACTTC,CASSYTNRGHEQYF
.,.,TRBV7-2,TRBJ1-1,TGTGCCAGCAGCTGGGGGGGCGTTGAAGCTTTCTTT,CASSWGGVEAFF
few,TRBD1,TRBV23-1,TRBJ1-5,TGCGCCAGCAGTCACCCCGGACAGGGGAATCAGCCCCAGCATTTT,CASSHPGQGNQPQHF
.,TRBD2,TRBV28,TRBJ2-3,TGTGCCAGCAGTTTGGGACTAGCGGGGGAGGGAGATACGCAGTATTTT,CASSLGLAGEGDTQYF
.,.,TRBV6-5,TRBJ1-3,TGTGCCAGCAGTTCCGACAGGTTCTCTGGAAACACCATATATTTT,CASSSDRFSGNTIYF
.,TRBD2,TRBV7-2,TRBJ2-5,TGTGCCAGCAGCTTAGGGACTAGTGGGGAGACCCAGTACTTC,CASSLGTSGETQYF
.,TRBD1,TRBV25-1,TRBJ1-1,TGTGCCAGCAGTCCTCCCGGGACAGCTATGAACACTGAAGCTTTCTTT,CASSPPGTAMNTEAFF
.,TRBD1,TRBV6-5,TRBJ2-7,TGTGCCAGCAGTACCTGGGGACAGGGAGGGGGCGAGCAGTACTTC,CASSTWGQGGGEQYF
.,TRBD2,TRBV7-7,TRBJ2-5,TGTGCTAGCAGCTCCTCCGGGGCGGGGGTACGGGAGACCCAGTACTTC,CASSSSGAGVRETQYF
once,TRBD1,TRBV5-1,TRBJ2-5,TGCGCCAGCAGCTTGGGGCCACAGGGGGTAGAGACCCAGTACTTC,CASSLGPQGVETQYF
.,.,TRBV19,TRBJ2-1,TGTGCCAGTGCTTTTGGACAGTTCAATGAGCAGTTCTTC,CASAFGQFNEQFF
.,TRBD1,TRBV5-1,TRBJ2-1,TGCGCCAGCAGCTTGGTGGCAGGGGGCCACAATGAGCAGTTCTTC,CASSLVAGGHNEQFF